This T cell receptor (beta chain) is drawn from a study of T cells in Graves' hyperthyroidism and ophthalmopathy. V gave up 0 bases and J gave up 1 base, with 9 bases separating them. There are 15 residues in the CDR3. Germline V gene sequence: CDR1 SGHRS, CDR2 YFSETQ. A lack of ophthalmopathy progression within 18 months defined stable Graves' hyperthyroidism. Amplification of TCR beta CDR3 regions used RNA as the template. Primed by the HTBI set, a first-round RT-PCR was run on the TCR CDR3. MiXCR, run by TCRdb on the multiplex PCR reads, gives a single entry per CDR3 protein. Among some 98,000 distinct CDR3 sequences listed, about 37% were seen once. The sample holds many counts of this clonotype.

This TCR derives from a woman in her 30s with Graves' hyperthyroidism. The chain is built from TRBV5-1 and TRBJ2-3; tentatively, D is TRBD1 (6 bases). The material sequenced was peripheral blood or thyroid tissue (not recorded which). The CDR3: CASSLDRDRTDTQYF. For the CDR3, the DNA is TGCGCCAGCAGCTTGGACAGGGACCGCACAGATACGCAGTATTTT.